This TCR beta chain was found in a study of cytomegalovirus exposure and HLA in healthy donors. In this sample, this clone turned up a few times. The CDR3 has 16 amino acids. Germline V gene data show CDR1 as SGHTA and CDR2 as FQGTGA. The trim removed 1 base at V and 5 bases at J, leaving 8 bases unmatched. The PCR was carried out with 60 Vbeta primers and 13 Jbeta primers. The data were produced by immunoSEQ multiplex PCR, yet TCRdb's version contains in-frame clones alone and is incomplete. This repertoire shows over 85,000 clones, over 60% found once; its top ten account for 10% to 15%. The source of this sequence is a man between 25 and 39 years old in good health and CMV-seropositive. The sample comprised PBMCs. The chain couples TRBV7-3 to TRBJ1-1; TRBD1 matches 9 bases. CDR3 amino acids: CASSLRGTGLGTEAFF. The CDR3 bases are TGTGCCAGCAGCTTAAGAGGGACAGGGTTGGGAACTGAAGCTTTCTTT.